This TCR beta chain emerged from a study of T cell responses to AZD1222 COVID-19 vaccine. Study findings and constraints: Spike-specific TCR depth and breadth grew after two AZD1222 doses. Repertoire sampling was restricted to post-peak T cell response timepoints. The donor cohort was predominantly white British with a female majority, and clonal diversity may have been underestimated.

Concerning this clone itself: No antigen is known for it.

Libraries were prepared by immunoSEQ multiplex PCR; TCRdb keeps only in-frame clonotypes and omits some of them. The sample gives about 150,000 clones, about 93% of which show up once; less than 3.5% is in the top ten. Germline loops: CDR1 ENHRY, CDR2 SYGVKD. The CDR3 runs 17 residues. V shed 3 bases and J shed 1 base, with 18 bases lying between them. This TCR derives from an adult who received the AZD1222 COVID-19 vaccine. Sequencing was performed on peripheral blood, taken 28 days after the second AZD1222 dose. The genes are TRBV10-3 and TRBJ1-1; D call uncertain. The CDR3: CAISDLGRSSTNTEAFF. CDR3 DNA sequence: TGTGCCATCAGTGATCTAGGGCGCTCTTCAACGAACACTGAAGCTTTCTTT.